The entry that follows covers one T cell receptor (beta chain) sequence. Produced via immunoSEQ multiplex PCR; TCRdb's table is partial and in-frame only. The repertoire holds approximately 290,000 clones, with 90% to 95% as singletons. The sample is drawn from a study of blood T cell repertoires in COVID-19. Study context: T cells, B-cell-depleted T cells, or PBMCs provided the cDNA or gDNA that served as material.

The CDR3 is 19 residues long. Sequenced sample: peripheral blood. The sequence derives from a woman in her 30s with COVID-19, enrolled during active disease. The chain uses TRBV1 and TRBJ2-7; the table's D call, TRBD1, has no DNA check behind it. TRBV1 is annotated as a pseudogene. This CDR3 reads CTSSQDLRGTAMRRYEQYF. The CDR3, as DNA: TGCACCAGCAGCCAAGATCTTCGGGGGACAGCGATGAGACGATACGAGCAGTACTTC.